These 15 T cell receptor beta chains came from one sample sequenced in a study of response to subunit inactivated influenza vaccine. MiXCR, run by TCRdb on the RT-PCR reads, gives a single entry per CDR3 protein. In the table there are 700,000 to 900,000 distinct CDR3 sequences, 20% to 25% of which are singletons. The sequenced sample was PBMCs from blood, obtained 5 days after vaccination. The receptors shown here come from a middle-aged man who received an inactivated influenza vaccine.

This chain connects TRBV27 to TRBJ2-7, with TRBD2 identical over 7 bases. The V gene end was trimmed by 5 bases and the J gene end by 3 bases; junction bases not matched to a gene: 7. Germline CDR1 is MNHEY and CDR2 is SMNVEV (reference sequence). CDR3 length: 14 residues. In nucleotides, the CDR3 is TGTGCCAGCAGTGTCACTAGCGAAGGCTACGAGCAGTACTTC. Its translation: CASSVTSEGYEQYF.

V usage is TRBV28 and J usage is TRBJ1-4; TRBD1 aligns across 9 bases. The V gene's germline CDR1 is MDHEN and CDR2 SYDVKM. The CDR3 loop spans 16 amino acids. V was clipped by 7 bases and J by 7 bases; unmatched bases: 13. The DNA of the CDR3 is TGTGCCAGCAACACCGGGACAGGGTCTGGAGGTGAAAAACTGTTTTTT. Its protein product is CASNTGTGSGGEKLFF.

The CDR3 DNA follows: TGCAGTGCTAGGGGACAGCTCCTCTACAATGAGCAGTTCTTC. Its protein product is CSARGQLLYNEQFF. The V and J genes are TRBV20-1 and TRBJ2-1, with 7 bases fitting TRBD1. V trimming: 3 bases; J trimming: 3 bases; junction bases outside the gene matches: 5. Germline CDR1 reads DFQATT; CDR2 reads SNEGSKA (reference sequence). CDR3 length: 14 residues.

This clonotype was observed a handful of times. The rearrangement uses TRBV24-1 and TRBJ2-7; 11 positions agree with TRBD1. The CDR3 sequence is 14 residues long. J gave up 1 base and V 9 bases, and 4 bases lay outside the gene matches. Germline V gives CDR1 KGHDR, CDR2 SFDVKD. CDR3 in amino acids: CATAGTGGSYEQYF. The DNA of the CDR3 is TGTGCCACCGCTGGGACAGGGGGGTCCTACGAGCAGTACTTC.

This clonotype was detected a few times. The gene calls are TRBV28 and TRBJ2-7; TRBD1 agrees at 9 bases. This CDR3 has 16 amino acids. Germline V gives CDR1 MDHEN, CDR2 SYDVKM. The trim removed 5 bases at V and 1 base at J, leaving 9 bases unmatched. The CDR3 DNA is TGTGCCAGCAGTGATATACCGGGACAGGGATCCTACGAGCAGTACTTC. Residues: CASSDIPGQGSYEQYF.

This clonotype was seen at least ten times. V usage is TRBV20-1 and J usage is TRBJ2-1, with 7 nucleotides matching TRBD2. The CDR3 is made up of 15 amino acids. Germline-derived CDR1 and CDR2 are DFQATT and SNEGSKA (reference sequence). The V segment lost 5 bases and the J segment 4 bases; nucleotides outside the gene matches: 11. As DNA, the CDR3 is TGCAGTGCTCGGTCCGGGACTACCTTTTACAATGAGCAGTTCTTC. Amino acids: CSARSGTTFYNEQFF.

The V call is TRBV6-1, the J call TRBJ2-5; 7 nucleotides align to TRBD2. The ends lost 6 bases at V and 5 bases at J; junction bases unmatched: 15. The CDR3 spans 16 residues. Per germline, CDR1 MNHNS and CDR2 SASEGT. In DNA, the CDR3 is TGTGCCAGCAGGGTAGCGGGTACCATGATCGGGGAGACCCAGTACTTC. This encodes CASRVAGTMIGETQYF.

This chain joins TRBV6-1 and TRBJ2-7; the D is unclear. The CDR3 covers 12 residues. V was trimmed by 4 bases and J by 2 bases, leaving 6 bases between them. Germline CDR1 reads MNHNS; CDR2 reads SASEGT. In nucleotides, the CDR3 is TGTGCCAGCAGTGTATGGCCCTACGAGCAGTACTTC. Amino acid sequence: CASSVWPYEQYF.

V usage is TRBV7-2 and J usage is TRBJ2-7, with 9 bases identical to TRBD1. The CDR3 is 15 residues long. With 4 bases clipped from V and 5 bases from J, the junction kept 9 bases outside the gene matches. Germline-derived CDR1 and CDR2 are SGHTA and FQGNSA. The CDR3 loop reads CASSSGTGRSDEQYF. The CDR3 coding sequence is TGTGCCAGCAGCTCCGGGACAGGGCGTAGCGACGAGCAGTACTTC.

This clonotype was detected a few times. V usage is TRBV6-5 and J usage is TRBJ2-7; D is unclear. The CDR3 length is 15 residues. CDR1 is MNHEY and CDR2 is SVGAGI in the germline V gene. The V gene lost 1 base and the J gene lost 0 bases, with 10 bases spanning the gap. The CDR3 is CASSYFGSRSYEQYF. The CDR3 coding sequence is TGTGCCAGCAGTTACTTCGGTTCACGCTCCTACGAGCAGTACTTC.

A few counts support this clonotype. The chain carries TRBV24-1 and TRBJ2-1; 7 bases fit TRBD2. The CDR3 length is 12 residues. CDR1 and CDR2 from the germline V gene are KGHDR and SFDVKD. V shed 5 bases, J shed 9 bases, and the junction held 3 bases outside the gene matches. The CDR3 coding sequence is TGTGCCACCAGTGTGGGGGGGATTGAGCAGTTCTTC. Its protein is CATSVGGIEQFF.

A word on this clonotype: Since a much larger clone is just one base distant, this may be a read error. This chain joins TRBV9 and TRBJ2-1; TRBD1 might be the D (6 bases). V was shortened by 4 bases and J by 5 bases, with 13 bases between the two germline ends. The CDR3 loop spans 14 amino acids. In germline, CDR1 is SGDLS, CDR2 YYNGEE. In nucleotides, the CDR3 is TGTGCCAGCAGCCCCAGTGGGGACAACAATGAGCAGTTCTTC. Its translation: CASSPSGDNNEQFF.

This clonotype has a handful of counts. The rearrangement uses TRBV7-2 and TRBJ1-6; 9 positions agree with TRBD1. J gave up 6 bases and V 1 base, and 4 bases lay outside the gene matches. CDR1 is SGHTA and CDR2 is FQGNSA in the germline V gene. The CDR3 has 16 residues. In DNA, the CDR3 is TGTGCCAGCAGCTTAGACGGGACAGGGTTTAATTCACCCCTCCACTTT. Its translation: CASSLDGTGFNSPLHF.

This sequence joins TRBV7-3 and TRBJ2-5, with 7 bases identical to TRBD2. J was trimmed by 4 bases and V by 4 bases; bases with no gene match: 9. Germline V lookup: CDR1 SGHTA, CDR2 FQGTGA. The CDR3 runs 15 residues. CDR3 nucleotides: TGTGCCAGCAGCTCGCTTGGCGGGAGCGGAGAGACCCAGTACTTC. This translates into CASSSLGGSGETQYF.

The rearrangement links TRBV6-1 to TRBJ1-4; a possible D gene is TRBD1 (5 bases). Trimming left V 6 bases short and J 7 bases short, with 18 bases between. The V gene's germline CDR1 is MNHNS and CDR2 SASEGT. This CDR3 spans 15 amino acids. As DNA, the CDR3 is TGTGCCAGCAGACCGTCGGGGCGAATTTTTGAAAAACTGTTTTTT. Protein: CASRPSGRIFEKLFF.